This paragraph reports one T cell receptor (beta chain). Its cognate antigen is unknown. Germline V lookup: CDR1 MDHEN, CDR2 SYDVKM. V lost 11 bases and J 8 bases, leaving 21 bases between the germline ends. The CDR3 is 13 residues long. Both 60 Vbeta primers and 13 Jbeta primers went into the PCR. Profiling relied on immunoSEQ multiplex PCR, and the TCRdb table lists in-frame clones only, not all of them. The table records 150,000 to 200,000 clones, approximately 80% of them present only once. The data stem from a study of cytomegalovirus exposure and HLA in healthy donors. Points from the study as a whole: It is likely that the observed cluster of highly shared sequence variants was a sequencing artifact. One variant, a missense change in DCLRE1C, was linked in a later analysis to TCR beta V- and J-gene trimming.

Sequencing input: PBMCs. This sequence was found in a woman in her 30s in good health and CMV-seronegative. The V call is TRBV28, the J call TRBJ1-2; D may be TRBD1 (6 bases). The CDR3 region has the DNA TGTGCCTACTCCGGGGGGCGGGGGAAGGGCTACACCTTC. Protein sequence: CAYSGGRGKGYTF.